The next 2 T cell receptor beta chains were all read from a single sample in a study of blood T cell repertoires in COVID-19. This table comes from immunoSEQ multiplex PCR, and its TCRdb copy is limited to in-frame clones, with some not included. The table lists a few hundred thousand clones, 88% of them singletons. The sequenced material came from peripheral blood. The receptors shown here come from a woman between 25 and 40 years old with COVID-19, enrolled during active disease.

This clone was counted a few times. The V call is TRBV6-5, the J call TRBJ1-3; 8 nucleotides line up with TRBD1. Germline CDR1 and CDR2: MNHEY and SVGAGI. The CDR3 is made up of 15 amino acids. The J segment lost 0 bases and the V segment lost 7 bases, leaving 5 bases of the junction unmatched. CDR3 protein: CASTDRGVSGNTIYF. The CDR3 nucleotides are TGTGCCAGCACCGACAGGGGTGTCTCTGGAAACACCATATATTTT.

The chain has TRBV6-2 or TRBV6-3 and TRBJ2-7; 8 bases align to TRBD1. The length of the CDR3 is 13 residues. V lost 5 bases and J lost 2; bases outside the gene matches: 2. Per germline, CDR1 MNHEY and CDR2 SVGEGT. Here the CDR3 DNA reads TGTGCCAGCAGTACGACAGGGGCCTACGAGCAGTACGTC. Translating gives CASSTTGAYEQYV.